The rows below give T cell receptor beta chains drawn from one sample of a study of molecular identifiers for immune sequencing clone quantification. TCRdb reprocessed the PCR reads with MiXCR, giving one entry per CDR3 protein. The profile shows tens of thousands of distinct CDR3 sequences, around 25% of them singletons. Sequencing was performed on naive CD8+ T cells from blood, with Jurkat cell RNA spiked in. All receptors come from a human donor in good health. Some libraries in this study had Jurkat cell RNA spiked in. CDR3s include the opening cysteine and the closing phenylalanine or tryptophan. D genes are given only for firm matches. Clone size, where shown, is once, few, many, or a class for clones that have expanded.

j_call clone_size d_call v_call cdr3_nt cdr3_aa
TRBJ2-2 many - TRBV13 TGTGCCAGCAATGTAGCGGCCGGGGAGCTGTTTTTT CASNVAAGELFF
TRBJ1-4 many - TRBV4-1 TGCGCCAGCAGCCAAGCACTGTGGGAAAAACTGTTTTTT CASSQALWEKLFF
TRBJ2-7 few - TRBV27 TGTGCCAGCACCCACAACGGCGGTACCTACGAGCAGTACTTC CASTHNGGTYEQYF
TRBJ1-1 many TRBD1 TRBV12-3/TRBV12-4 TGTGCCAGCAGTACTCGGGACAGCTTGAACACTGAAGCTTTCTTT CASSTRDSLNTEAFF
TRBJ2-1 many - TRBV7-2 TGTGCCAGCAGCTCTAAGGTAGGGCCTTGGGATGAGCAGTTCTTC CASSSKVGPWDEQFF
TRBJ2-1 - TRBD2 TRBV29-1 TGCAGCGTGGAGGGACCAGCGGGAGACAATGAGCAGTTCTTC CSVEGPAGDNEQFF
TRBJ2-2 few TRBD1 TRBV12-3/TRBV12-4 TGTGCCAGCAGCCCCGGGACAGCAGCATCGGACACCGGGGAGCTGTTTTTT CASSPGTAASDTGELFF
TRBJ2-7 many - TRBV28 TGTGCCAGCAGTTTTGGGGACGAGCAGTACTTC CASSFGDEQYF
TRBJ1-3 many - TRBV6-1 TGTGCCAGCAGTTCCCGTGGGACGAGCTCTGGAAACACCATATATTTT CASSSRGTSSGNTIYF
TRBJ2-1 few TRBD2 TRBV9 TGTGCCAGCAGCGTAGGCGGGAGAGTCGGGAATGAGCAGTTCTTC CASSVGGRVGNEQFF
TRBJ1-1 few - TRBV7-8 TGTGCCAGCAGCAGGGCCGGAAGCACTGAAGCTTTCTTT CASSRAGSTEAFF
TRBJ2-7 - - TRBV21-1 TGTGCCAGCAGCCCGAGATGGGGCCCGTCCTACGAGCAGTACTTC CASSPRWGPSYEQYF
TRBJ2-3 - TRBD2 TRBV20-1 TGCAGTGCTAGAGGGCAGCAACTAGCGGGAAGGTTGGCAGATACGCAGTATTTT CSARGQQLAGRLADTQYF
TRBJ1-2 few - TRBV27 TGTGCCAGCAGTTTTGACAGCAACTATGGCTACACCTTC CASSFDSNYGYTF
TRBJ2-7 many TRBD2 TRBV28 TGTGCCAGCAGTTCTGCGGGGGGGAGCTCCTACGAGCAGTACTTC CASSSAGGSSYEQYF
TRBJ2-1 many - TRBV19 TGTGCCAGTACCCCTGAGGCCCACGGTAGCAATGAGCAGTTCTTC CASTPEAHGSNEQFF
TRBJ2-7 many - TRBV29-1 TGCAGCGCCGGGGAGCCAGGCTACGAGCAGTACTTC CSAGEPGYEQYF
TRBJ1-4 many - TRBV21-1 TGTGCCAGCAGCAAAAGGACCCTTAGAGAGGGGAGTGGCGAAAAACTGTTTTTT CASSKRTLREGSGEKLFF
TRBJ2-2 few - TRBV29-1 TGCAGCGTTTGGACGGCGGTCGGGGAGCTGTTTTTT CSVWTAVGELFF
TRBJ2-3 few - TRBV4-3 TGCGCCAGCAGCCATAGCCGTCTATATGAAGGACATAGCACAGATACGCAGTATTTT CASSHSRLYEGHSTDTQYF
TRBJ2-7 many - TRBV28 TGTGCCAGCAGTTTAAATCCCCATACTACCGGAGCCTACGAGCAGTACTTC CASSLNPHTTGAYEQYF
TRBJ1-3 many TRBD1 TRBV9 TGTGCCAGCAGCGCGGACAGGTTCTCTGGAAACACCATATATTTT CASSADRFSGNTIYF
TRBJ1-1 - - TRBV4-3 TGCGCCAGCAGCCAATATATACAGGCGCTGAACACAGAAGCTTTCTTT CASSQYIQALNTEAFF
TRBJ2-3 few - TRBV3-1 TGTGCCAGCAGCCAAGAAGTAGGGCTAGTGGCAGATACGCAGTATTTT CASSQEVGLVADTQYF
TRBJ1-4 many - TRBV20-1 TGCAGTGCTAGAGGGTGGACAGCGGTGGATGAAAAACTGTTTTTT CSARGWTAVDEKLFF
TRBJ2-7 many - TRBV27 TGTGCCAGCAGTCTGGCCCCACAGTACTACGAGCAGTACTTC CASSLAPQYYEQYF
TRBJ2-7 few TRBD1 TRBV2 TGTGCCAGCAGTGACCCCGACAGGGCCTACGAGCAGTACTTC CASSDPDRAYEQYF
TRBJ2-1 many - TRBV19 TGTGCCAGTAGTATTGGGGCACCCCACAATGAGCAGTTCTTC CASSIGAPHNEQFF
TRBJ2-1 - TRBD1 TRBV14 TGTGCCAGCAGCCAAGTGTACAGGGGCGAGCAGTTCTTC CASSQVYRGEQFF
TRBJ2-6 - TRBD1 TRBV2 TGTGCCAGCAGTGAACCGGGACAGCCCTCTGGGGCCAACGTCCTGACTTTC CASSEPGQPSGANVLTF
TRBJ1-5 many - TRBV27 TGTGCCAGCAGTTCAGGTAACAATCAGCCCCAGCATTTT CASSSGNNQPQHF
TRBJ1-5 few - TRBV28 TGTGCCAGCAGTACCCGGGGGTCTCGGCAGCCCCAGCATTTT CASSTRGSRQPQHF
TRBJ2-1 few - TRBV12-5 TGTGCTAGTGGCTGGACCTGGGCATCCTACAATGAGCAGTTCTTC CASGWTWASYNEQFF
TRBJ2-7 many TRBD1 TRBV29-1 TGCAGCGTTGGGGGACAGTCAACCTACGAGCAGTACTTC CSVGGQSTYEQYF
TRBJ1-4 - - TRBV6-6 TGTGCCAGCAGTGGGGGGGCCGAGGAACTGTTTTTT CASSGGAEELFF
TRBJ2-3 many - TRBV6-5 TGTGCCAGCAGTTACCGCTCCACAGATACGCAGTATTTT CASSYRSTDTQYF
TRBJ2-7 - TRBD2 TRBV6-5 TGTGCCAGCAGGGCCGGGACTAGCGGCCACTACGAGCAGTACTTC CASRAGTSGHYEQYF
TRBJ2-7 - TRBD2 TRBV5-1 TGCGCCAGCAGCTTGGCCGATGGACTAGCGGGGATGCAATCCTACAAGCAGTACTTC CASSLADGLAGMQSYKQYF
TRBJ2-7 - - TRBV27 TGTGCCAGCGGCTCTAGGGGATCCTACGAGCAGTACTTC CASGSRGSYEQYF
TRBJ2-1 - - TRBV29-1 TGCAGCGTCCCGGACAGCGGACTATACAATGAGCAGTTCTTC CSVPDSGLYNEQFF
TRBJ2-2 many - TRBV7-9 TGTGCCAGCAGCCCCCCGGCCGGGGAGCTGTTTTTT CASSPPAGELFF
TRBJ2-7 many - TRBV7-2 TGTGCCAGCAGCCTCAGCACCGGGCCGGATCCCTACGAGCAGTACTTC CASSLSTGPDPYEQYF
TRBJ1-1 - - TRBV10-3 TGTGCCGTCAGTGAGTCCGGCGGCAACATCGCTGAAGCTTTCTTT CAVSESGGNIAEAFF
TRBJ2-1 - - TRBV19 TGTGCCAGTAGTATGGGGTCCAACTACAATGAGCAGTTCTTC CASSMGSNYNEQFF
TRBJ2-3 - - TRBV5-1 TGCGCCAGCAGTGATAGGGGCAGCACAAATACACAGTATTTT CASSDRGSTNTQYF